The rows below give T cell receptor beta chains drawn from one sample of a study of early T cells in non-severe SARS-CoV-2 infection. TCRdb independently ran MiXCR on the 5' RACE reads; one entry per CDR3 protein. This sample has some 62,000 distinct CDR3 sequences, with approximately 9.2% found just once. Here the sequenced sample was whole blood, taken at baseline. These receptors originate from an adult who was a healthcare worker with PCR-confirmed SARS-CoV-2 infection or an uninfected control (not recorded which). Both conserved end residues are part of each CDR3. A D gene is named only where the DNA matches it firmly. Not all rows give a size; the values are once, few, many and, for expanded clones, a class.

j_call clone_size v_call d_call cdr3_aa cdr3_nt
TRBJ2-3 few TRBV6-6 TRBD2 CASSYSLLAREGTDTQYF TGTGCCAGCAGTTACTCCCTACTAGCTAGGGAGGGAACAGATACGCAGTATTTT
TRBJ2-7 NA TRBV10-3 TRBD2 CAIRGTSGSYEQYF TGTGCCATCAGGGGGACTAGCGGGTCCTACGAGCAGTACTTC
TRBJ2-7 few TRBV6-5 NA CASSYRAESPYYEQYF TGTGCCAGCAGTTACAGGGCGGAATCCCCCTACTACGAGCAGTACTTC
TRBJ1-1 few TRBV18 NA CASSPPSGAETEAFF TGTGCCAGCTCACCACCGAGTGGGGCAGAAACTGAAGCTTTCTTT
TRBJ1-6 NA TRBV12-3/TRBV12-4 TRBD1 CASSLEGDSYQPLHF TGTGCCAGCAGTTTAGAGGGGGACAGCTACCAACCCCTCCACTTT
TRBJ1-6 few TRBV11-1 TRBD1 CASSRSPRQGISPLHF TGTGCCAGCAGCCGAAGCCCGAGACAGGGTATTTCACCCCTCCACTTT
TRBJ2-1 few TRBV3-1 TRBD1 CASSLNIRQGAGNEQFF TGTGCCAGCAGCCTCAACATCCGGCAGGGGGCTGGAAATGAGCAGTTCTTC
TRBJ2-1 NA TRBV20-1 NA CSAAGYSYNEQFF TGCAGTGCGGCAGGGTACTCCTACAATGAGCAGTTCTTC
TRBJ2-3 few TRBV5-6 TRBD2 CASSFSGRADTQYF TGTGCCAGCAGCTTTAGCGGGAGGGCAGATACGCAGTATTTT
TRBJ2-3 many TRBV20-1 NA CSVRASTDTQYF TGCAGTGTACGCGCTAGCACAGATACGCAGTATTTT
TRBJ2-1 few TRBV20-1 TRBD2 CSASHGLAGYNEQFF TGCAGTGCTAGCCACGGCCTAGCGGGGTACAATGAGCAGTTCTTC
TRBJ2-5 many TRBV12-3/TRBV12-4 TRBD1 CASSIYRGQETQYF TGTGCCAGCAGTATCTACAGGGGCCAAGAGACCCAGTACTTC
TRBJ2-2 few TRBV11-2 NA CASSLFSGVTGELFF TGTGCCAGCAGCTTATTTAGCGGAGTCACCGGGGAGCTGTTTTTT
TRBJ2-3 few TRBV5-4 NA CASSQRTRWGDTQYF TGTGCCAGCAGCCAGAGGACTCGATGGGGAGATACGCAGTATTTT
TRBJ2-5 many TRBV7-2 TRBD1 CASSWGQGGQETQYF TGTGCCAGCAGCTGGGGACAGGGAGGGCAAGAGACCCAGTACTTC
TRBJ2-1 many TRBV19 NA CASSIMTLSEQFF TGTGCCAGTAGTATAATGACTCTTAGTGAGCAGTTCTTC
TRBJ1-1 many TRBV18 NA CASSPQGAFAAFF TGTGCCAGCTCACCACAGGGCGCGTTTGCAGCTTTCTTT
TRBJ2-1 NA TRBV12-3/TRBV12-4 NA CASRSLAGNLISHEQFF TGTGCCAGCAGGAGCCTCGCCGGGAACCTGATTTCCCATGAGCAGTTCTTC
TRBJ2-5 few TRBV2 NA CASSEVPRGGTQYF TGTGCCAGCAGTGAAGTACCCAGGGGGGGGACCCAGTACTTC
TRBJ1-2 many TRBV29-1 NA CSVESGANYGYTF TGCAGCGTTGAGTCAGGGGCTAACTATGGCTACACCTTC
TRBJ2-3 many TRBV27 TRBD1 CASSLTGGLDTQYF TGTGCCAGCAGCCTAACAGGGGGGCTGGATACGCAGTATTTT
TRBJ1-2 many TRBV21-1 NA CASSKNPWRGYGYTF TGTGCCAGCAGCAAAAACCCCTGGAGGGGCTATGGCTACACCTTC
TRBJ1-1 many TRBV20-1 NA CSARPRPYTEAFF TGCAGTGCTAGACCCCGACCGTACACTGAAGCTTTCTTT
TRBJ1-2 few TRBV5-4 NA CASSLVGQGYGYTF TGTGCCAGCAGCTTGGTAGGGCAGGGATATGGCTACACCTTC
TRBJ2-2 many TRBV20-1 TRBD2 CSASGGRADTGELFF TGCAGTGCTAGTGGCGGGAGGGCCGACACCGGGGAGCTGTTTTTT
TRBJ1-6 NA TRBV20-1 TRBD1 CSARVAGTGNSPLHF TGCAGTGCTAGAGTCGCCGGGACAGGGAATTCACCCCTCCACTTT
TRBJ2-1 NA TRBV7-2 NA CASSLGTTSYNEQFF TGTGCCAGCAGCTTAGGGACTACTTCTTACAATGAGCAGTTCTTC
TRBJ2-3 many TRBV7-2 NA CASSLMSQNTDTQYF TGTGCCAGCAGCTTAATGTCCCAGAACACAGATACGCAGTATTTT
TRBJ2-5 many TRBV7-7 NA CASSLLGAGTQYF TGTGCTAGCAGCCTCCTAGGCGCGGGGACCCAGTACTTC
TRBJ2-1 NA TRBV12-3/TRBV12-4 TRBD1 CASRGQGTNNEQFF TGTGCCAGCAGGGGACAGGGGACAAACAATGAGCAGTTCTTC
TRBJ2-2 many TRBV7-6 NA CASSYREYTGELFF TGTGCCAGCAGTTACAGGGAGTACACCGGGGAGCTGTTTTTT
TRBJ2-3 NA TRBV14 NA CASSKLRLTDTQYF TGTGCCAGCAGTAAACTTCGGTTAACAGATACGCAGTATTTT
TRBJ2-1 NA TRBV10-3 TRBD2 CAISVPGLAGVYNEQFF TGTGCCATCAGTGTACCGGGACTAGCGGGAGTGTACAATGAGCAGTTCTTC
TRBJ1-1 few TRBV5-3 TRBD1 CARSRRQGYTEAFF TGTGCCAGAAGCCGTCGACAGGGCTATACTGAAGCTTTCTTT
TRBJ1-2 many TRBV18 NA CASSPAPGYGYTF TGTGCCAGCTCACCCGCTCCGGGGTATGGCTACACCTTC
TRBJ2-1 few TRBV6-1 NA CASRVYNEQFF TGTGCCAGCAGAGTTTACAATGAGCAGTTCTTC
TRBJ2-7 few TRBV6-1 NA CASSSSGYFSEQYF TGTGCCAGCAGTTCCAGCGGATACTTCTCCGAGCAGTACTTC
TRBJ1-5 few TRBV5-5 NA CASSLDRAGTNQPQHF TGTGCCAGCAGCTTGGACCGGGCCGGGACGAATCAGCCCCAGCATTTT
TRBJ2-7 NA TRBV12-3/TRBV12-4 TRBD1 CASSNGQGAYEQYF TGTGCCAGCAGTAACGGACAGGGGGCCTACGAGCAGTACTTC
TRBJ2-5 NA TRBV5-1 NA CASSYAGTFQETQYF TGCGCCAGCAGCTACGCCGGGACGTTCCAAGAGACCCAGTACTTC
TRBJ1-1 many TRBV18 NA CASSVEGGGTEAFF TGTGCCAGCTCAGTCGAAGGGGGAGGCACTGAAGCTTTCTTT
TRBJ2-2 many TRBV7-3 TRBD2 CASSLGLAGGGTGELFF TGTGCCAGCAGCTTGGGACTAGCGGGAGGCGGTACCGGGGAGCTGTTTTTT
TRBJ2-3 few TRBV7-8 NA CASSTGRPSTDTQYF TGTGCCAGCAGCACGGGACGGCCTAGCACAGATACGCAGTATTTT
TRBJ2-5 many TRBV4-2 NA CASSQEGGDPPETQYF TGTGCCAGCAGCCAAGAAGGCGGGGACCCCCCAGAGACCCAGTACTTC
TRBJ2-1 NA TRBV15 TRBD2 CATSRDAGGDEQFF TGTGCCACCAGCAGAGATGCCGGGGGGGATGAGCAGTTCTTC
TRBJ1-6 NA TRBV29-1 TRBD1 CSFHGTGVSPLHF TGCAGCTTTCATGGGACAGGTGTTTCACCCCTCCACTTT
TRBJ2-3 many TRBV24-1 NA CATSDLPGHTDTQYF TGTGCCACCAGTGATTTGCCGGGCCACACAGATACGCAGTATTTT
TRBJ2-7 many TRBV10-2 TRBD2 CASSVAGGIPHEQYF TGCGCCAGCAGTGTGGCGGGAGGTATACCCCACGAGCAGTACTTC
TRBJ2-7 few TRBV4-2 NA CASSQKDPAYEQYF TGTGCCAGCAGCCAAAAGGACCCAGCCTACGAGCAGTACTTC
TRBJ2-1 few TRBV4-1 NA CASSQEGSVNEQFF TGCGCCAGCAGCCAAGAGGGTAGCGTCAATGAGCAGTTCTTC
TRBJ2-2 few TRBV12-3/TRBV12-4 TRBD1 CASSLGQGARTGELFF TGTGCCAGCAGTTTAGGGCAGGGGGCTAGAACCGGGGAGCTGTTTTTT
TRBJ2-1 many TRBV6-6 TRBD2 CASSYSSGVPYNEQFF TGTGCCAGCAGTTACTCAAGCGGGGTACCATACAATGAGCAGTTCTTC
TRBJ2-3 few TRBV7-2 TRBD2 CASSPERAGGRSTQYF TGTGCCAGCAGCCCCGAAAGAGCGGGAGGGCGGAGTACGCAGTATTTT
TRBJ2-7 NA TRBV6-2/TRBV6-3 NA CASSYPATLASHFRGQYF TGTGCCAGCAGTTACCCCGCGACCTTAGCCTCCCACTTTAGGGGGCAGTACTTC
TRBJ1-3 NA TRBV11-2 NA CASSLYIAVGGNTIYF TGTGCCAGCAGCCTCTATATCGCAGTAGGTGGAAACACCATATATTTT
TRBJ1-3 NA TRBV7-2 TRBD1 CASSLRPPGGTGNTIYF TGTGCCAGCAGCTTAAGGCCCCCAGGGGGGACTGGAAACACCATATATTTT